This T cell receptor beta chain was captured in a study of shared clonotypes between healthy human individuals. Repertoires were generated with immunoSEQ multiplex PCR, while TCRdb's copy carries only in-frame clones and drops some. The table has about a million clones, approximately 75% seen once. CDR1 is SGHRS and CDR2 is YFSETQ in the germline V gene. The CDR3 totals 16 residues. Trimming removed 4 bases at V and 2 bases at J, with 18 bases between. The sequencing sample was made of memory CD4+ T cells from PBMCs. This sample's subset: CD45RA-negative fraction. This chain joins TRBV5-1 and TRBJ2-5, with D perhaps being TRBD1 or TRBD2 (5 bases each). This receptor was identified in a man younger than 30 in good health. Some clones in this sample may be carry-over from other donors' samples. CDR3 protein: CASSLRDGAIQETQYF. The CDR3 coding sequence is TGCGCCAGCAGCCTCCGGGACGGTGCGATTCAAGAGACCCAGTACTTC.